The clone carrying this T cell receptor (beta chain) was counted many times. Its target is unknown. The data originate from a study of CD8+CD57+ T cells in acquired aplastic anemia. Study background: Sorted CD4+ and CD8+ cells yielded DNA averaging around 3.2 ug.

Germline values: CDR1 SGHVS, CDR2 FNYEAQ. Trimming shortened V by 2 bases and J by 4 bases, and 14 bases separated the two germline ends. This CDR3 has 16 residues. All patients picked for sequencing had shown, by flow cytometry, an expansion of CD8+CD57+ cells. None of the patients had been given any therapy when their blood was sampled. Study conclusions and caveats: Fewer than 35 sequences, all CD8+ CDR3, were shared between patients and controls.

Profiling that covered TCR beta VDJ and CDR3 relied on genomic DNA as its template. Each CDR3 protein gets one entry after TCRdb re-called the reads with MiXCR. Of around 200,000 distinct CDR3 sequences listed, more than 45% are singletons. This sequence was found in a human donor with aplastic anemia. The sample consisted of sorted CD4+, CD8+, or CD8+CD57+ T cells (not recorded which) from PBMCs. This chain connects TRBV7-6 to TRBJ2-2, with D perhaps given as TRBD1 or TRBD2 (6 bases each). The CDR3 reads CASSLLSGAPTGELFF. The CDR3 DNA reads TGTGCCAGCAGCTTATTGTCGGGGGCGCCCACCGGGGAGCTGTTTTTT. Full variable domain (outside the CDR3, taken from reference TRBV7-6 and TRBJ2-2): GAGVSQSPRYKVTKRGQDVALRCDPISGHVSLYWYRQALGQGPEFLTYFNYEAQQDKSGLPNDRFSAERPEGSISTLTIQRTEQRDSAMYRCASSLLSGAPTGELFFGEGSRLTVL.